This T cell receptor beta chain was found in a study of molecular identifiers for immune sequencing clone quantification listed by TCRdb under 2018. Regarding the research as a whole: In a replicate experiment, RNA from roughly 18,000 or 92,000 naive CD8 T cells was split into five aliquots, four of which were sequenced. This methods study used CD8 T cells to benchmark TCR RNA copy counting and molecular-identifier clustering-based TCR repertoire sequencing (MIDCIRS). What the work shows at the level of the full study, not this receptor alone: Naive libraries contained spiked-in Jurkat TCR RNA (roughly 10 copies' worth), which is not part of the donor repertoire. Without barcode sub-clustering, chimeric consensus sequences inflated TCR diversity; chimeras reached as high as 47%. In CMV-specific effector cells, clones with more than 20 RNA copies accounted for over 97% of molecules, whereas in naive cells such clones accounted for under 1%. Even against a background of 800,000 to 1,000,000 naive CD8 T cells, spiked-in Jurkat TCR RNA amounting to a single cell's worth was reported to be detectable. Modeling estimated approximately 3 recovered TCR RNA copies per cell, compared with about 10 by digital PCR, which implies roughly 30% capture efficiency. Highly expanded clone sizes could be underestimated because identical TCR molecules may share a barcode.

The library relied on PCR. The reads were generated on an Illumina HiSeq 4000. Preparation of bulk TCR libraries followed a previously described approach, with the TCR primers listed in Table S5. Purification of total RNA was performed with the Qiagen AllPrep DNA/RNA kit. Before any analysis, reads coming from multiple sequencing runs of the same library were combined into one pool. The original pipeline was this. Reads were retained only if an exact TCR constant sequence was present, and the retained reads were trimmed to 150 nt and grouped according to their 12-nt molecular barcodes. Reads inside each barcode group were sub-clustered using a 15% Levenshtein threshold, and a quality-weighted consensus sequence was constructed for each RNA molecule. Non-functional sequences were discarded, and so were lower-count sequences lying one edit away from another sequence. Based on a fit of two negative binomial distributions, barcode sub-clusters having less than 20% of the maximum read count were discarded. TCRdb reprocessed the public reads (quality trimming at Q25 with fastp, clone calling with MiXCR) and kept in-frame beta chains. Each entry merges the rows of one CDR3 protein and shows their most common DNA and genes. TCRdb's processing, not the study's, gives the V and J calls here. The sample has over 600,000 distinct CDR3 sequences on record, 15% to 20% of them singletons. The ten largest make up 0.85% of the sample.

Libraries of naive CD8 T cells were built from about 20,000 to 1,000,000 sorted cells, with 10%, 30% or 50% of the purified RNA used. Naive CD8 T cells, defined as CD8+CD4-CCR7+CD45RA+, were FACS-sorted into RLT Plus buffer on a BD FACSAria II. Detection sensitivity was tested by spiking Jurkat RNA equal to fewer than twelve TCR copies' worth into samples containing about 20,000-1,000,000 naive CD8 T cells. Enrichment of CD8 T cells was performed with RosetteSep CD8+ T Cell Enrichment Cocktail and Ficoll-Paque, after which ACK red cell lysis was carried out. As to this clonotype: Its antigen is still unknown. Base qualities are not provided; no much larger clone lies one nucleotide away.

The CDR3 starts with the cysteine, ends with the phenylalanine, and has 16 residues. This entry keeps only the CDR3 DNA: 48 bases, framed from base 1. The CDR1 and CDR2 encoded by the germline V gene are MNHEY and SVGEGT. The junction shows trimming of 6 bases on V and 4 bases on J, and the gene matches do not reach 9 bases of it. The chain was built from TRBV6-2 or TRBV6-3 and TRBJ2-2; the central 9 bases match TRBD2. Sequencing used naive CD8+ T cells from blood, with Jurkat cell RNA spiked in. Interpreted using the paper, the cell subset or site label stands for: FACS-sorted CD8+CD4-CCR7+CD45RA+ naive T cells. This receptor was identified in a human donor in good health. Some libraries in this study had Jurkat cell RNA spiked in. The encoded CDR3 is CASSPEAGGPTGELFF. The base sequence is TGTGCCAGCAGCCCCGAAGCGGGGGGCCCCACCGGGGAGCTGTTTTTT.